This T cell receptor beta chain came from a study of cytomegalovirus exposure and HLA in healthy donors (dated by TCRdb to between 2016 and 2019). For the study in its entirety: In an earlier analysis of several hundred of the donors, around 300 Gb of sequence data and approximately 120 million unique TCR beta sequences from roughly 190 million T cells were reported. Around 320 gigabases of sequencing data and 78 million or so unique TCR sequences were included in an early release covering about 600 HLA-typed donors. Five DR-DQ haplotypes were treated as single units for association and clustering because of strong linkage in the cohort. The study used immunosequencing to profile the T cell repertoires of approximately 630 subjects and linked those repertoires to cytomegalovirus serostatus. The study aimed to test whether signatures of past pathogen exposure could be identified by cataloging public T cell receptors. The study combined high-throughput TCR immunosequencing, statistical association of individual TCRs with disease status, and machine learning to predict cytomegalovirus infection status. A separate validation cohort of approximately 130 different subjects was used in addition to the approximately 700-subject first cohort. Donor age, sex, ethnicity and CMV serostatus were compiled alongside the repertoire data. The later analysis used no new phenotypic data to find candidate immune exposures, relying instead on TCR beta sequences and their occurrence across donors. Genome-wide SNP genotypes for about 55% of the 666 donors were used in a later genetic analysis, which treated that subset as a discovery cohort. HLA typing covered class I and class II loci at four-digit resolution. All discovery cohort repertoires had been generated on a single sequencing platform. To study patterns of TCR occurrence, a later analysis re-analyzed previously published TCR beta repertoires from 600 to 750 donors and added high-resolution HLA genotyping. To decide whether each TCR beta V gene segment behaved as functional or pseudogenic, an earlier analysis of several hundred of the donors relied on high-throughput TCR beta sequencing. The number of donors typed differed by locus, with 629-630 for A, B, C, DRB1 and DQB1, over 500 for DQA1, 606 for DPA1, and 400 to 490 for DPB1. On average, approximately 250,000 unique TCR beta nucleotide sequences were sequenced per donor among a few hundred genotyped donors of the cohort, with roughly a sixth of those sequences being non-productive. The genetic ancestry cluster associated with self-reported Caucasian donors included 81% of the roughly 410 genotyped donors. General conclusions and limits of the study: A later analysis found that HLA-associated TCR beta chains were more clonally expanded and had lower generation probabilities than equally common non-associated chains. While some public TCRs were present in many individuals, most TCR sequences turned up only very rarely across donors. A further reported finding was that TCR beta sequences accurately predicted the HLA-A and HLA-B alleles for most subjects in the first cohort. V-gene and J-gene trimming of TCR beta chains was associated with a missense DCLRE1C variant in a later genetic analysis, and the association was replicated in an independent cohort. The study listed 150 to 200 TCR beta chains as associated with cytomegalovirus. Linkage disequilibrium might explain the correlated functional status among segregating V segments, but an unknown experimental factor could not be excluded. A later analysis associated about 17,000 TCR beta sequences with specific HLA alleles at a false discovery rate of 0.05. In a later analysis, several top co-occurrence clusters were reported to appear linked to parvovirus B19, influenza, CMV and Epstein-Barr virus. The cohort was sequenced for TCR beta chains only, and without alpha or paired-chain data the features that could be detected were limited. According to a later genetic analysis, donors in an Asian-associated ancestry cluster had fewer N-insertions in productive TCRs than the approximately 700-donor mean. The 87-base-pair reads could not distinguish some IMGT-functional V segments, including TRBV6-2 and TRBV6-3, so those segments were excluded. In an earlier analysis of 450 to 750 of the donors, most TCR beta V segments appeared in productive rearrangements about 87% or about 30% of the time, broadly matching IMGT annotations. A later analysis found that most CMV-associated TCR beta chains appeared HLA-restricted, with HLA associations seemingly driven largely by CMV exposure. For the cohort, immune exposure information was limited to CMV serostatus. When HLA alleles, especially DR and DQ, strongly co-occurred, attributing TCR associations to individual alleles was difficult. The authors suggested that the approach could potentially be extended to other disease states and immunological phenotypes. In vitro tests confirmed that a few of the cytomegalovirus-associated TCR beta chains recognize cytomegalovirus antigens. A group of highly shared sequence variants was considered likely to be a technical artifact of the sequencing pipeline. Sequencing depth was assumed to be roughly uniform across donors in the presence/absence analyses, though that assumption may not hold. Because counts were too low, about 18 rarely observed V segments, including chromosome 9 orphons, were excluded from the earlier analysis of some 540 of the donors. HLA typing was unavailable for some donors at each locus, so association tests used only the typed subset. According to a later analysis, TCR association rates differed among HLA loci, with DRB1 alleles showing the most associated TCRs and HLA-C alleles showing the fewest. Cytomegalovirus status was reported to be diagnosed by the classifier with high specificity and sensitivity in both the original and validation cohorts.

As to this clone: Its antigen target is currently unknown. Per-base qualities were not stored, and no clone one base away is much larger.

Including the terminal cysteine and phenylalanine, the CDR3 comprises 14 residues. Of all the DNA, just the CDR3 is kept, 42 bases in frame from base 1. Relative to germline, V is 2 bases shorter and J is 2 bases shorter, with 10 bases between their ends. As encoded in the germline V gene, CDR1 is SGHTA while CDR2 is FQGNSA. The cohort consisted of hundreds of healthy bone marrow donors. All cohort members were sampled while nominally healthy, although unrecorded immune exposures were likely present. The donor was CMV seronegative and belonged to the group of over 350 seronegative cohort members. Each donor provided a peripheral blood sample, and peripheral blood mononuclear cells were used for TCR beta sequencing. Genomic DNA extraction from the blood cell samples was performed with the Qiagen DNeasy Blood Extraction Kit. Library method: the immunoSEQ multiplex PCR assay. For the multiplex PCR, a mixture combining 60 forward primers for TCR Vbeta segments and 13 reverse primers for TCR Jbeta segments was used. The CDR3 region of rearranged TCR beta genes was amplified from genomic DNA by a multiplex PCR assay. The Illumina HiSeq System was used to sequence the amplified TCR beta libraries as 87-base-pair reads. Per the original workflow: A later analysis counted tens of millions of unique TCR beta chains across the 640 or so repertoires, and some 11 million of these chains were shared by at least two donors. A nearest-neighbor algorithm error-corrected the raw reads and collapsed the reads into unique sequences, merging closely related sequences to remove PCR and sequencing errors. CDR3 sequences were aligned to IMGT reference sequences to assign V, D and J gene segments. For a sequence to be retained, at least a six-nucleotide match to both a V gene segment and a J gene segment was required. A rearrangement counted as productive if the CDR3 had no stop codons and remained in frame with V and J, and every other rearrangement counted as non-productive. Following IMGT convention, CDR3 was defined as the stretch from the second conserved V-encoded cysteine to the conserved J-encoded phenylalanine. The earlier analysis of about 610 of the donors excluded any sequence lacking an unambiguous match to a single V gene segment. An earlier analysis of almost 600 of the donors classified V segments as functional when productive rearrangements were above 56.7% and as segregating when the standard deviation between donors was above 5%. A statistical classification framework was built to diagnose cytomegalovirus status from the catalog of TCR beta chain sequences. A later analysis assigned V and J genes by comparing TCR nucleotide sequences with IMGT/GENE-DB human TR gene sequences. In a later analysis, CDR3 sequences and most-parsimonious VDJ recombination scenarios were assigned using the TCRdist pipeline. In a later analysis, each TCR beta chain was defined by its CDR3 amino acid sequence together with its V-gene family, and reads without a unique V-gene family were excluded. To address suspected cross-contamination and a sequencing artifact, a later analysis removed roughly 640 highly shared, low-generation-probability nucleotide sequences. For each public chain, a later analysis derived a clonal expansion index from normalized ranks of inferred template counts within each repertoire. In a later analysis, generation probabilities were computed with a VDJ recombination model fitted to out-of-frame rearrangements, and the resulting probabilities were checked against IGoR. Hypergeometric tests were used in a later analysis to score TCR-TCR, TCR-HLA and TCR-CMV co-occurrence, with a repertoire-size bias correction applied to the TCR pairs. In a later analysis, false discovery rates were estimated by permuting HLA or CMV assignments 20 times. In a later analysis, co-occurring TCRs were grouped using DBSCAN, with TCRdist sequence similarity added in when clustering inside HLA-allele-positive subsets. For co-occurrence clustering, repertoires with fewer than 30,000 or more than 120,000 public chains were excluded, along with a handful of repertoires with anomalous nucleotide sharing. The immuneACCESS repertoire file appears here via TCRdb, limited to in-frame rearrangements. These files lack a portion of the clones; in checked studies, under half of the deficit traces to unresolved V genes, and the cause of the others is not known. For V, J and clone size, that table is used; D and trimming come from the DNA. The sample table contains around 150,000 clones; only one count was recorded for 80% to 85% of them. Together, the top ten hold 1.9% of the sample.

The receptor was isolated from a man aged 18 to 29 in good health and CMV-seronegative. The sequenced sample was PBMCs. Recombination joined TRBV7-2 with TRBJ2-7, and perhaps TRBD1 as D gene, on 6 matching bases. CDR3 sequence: CASSLQGTAYEQYF. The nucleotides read TGTGCCAGCAGCTTACAGGGGACGGCCTACGAGCAGTACTTC. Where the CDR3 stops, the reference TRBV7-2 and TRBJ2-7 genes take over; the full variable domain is GAGVSQSPSNKVTEKGKDVELRCDPISGHTALYWYRQSLGQGLEFLIYFQGNSAPDKSGLPSDRFSAERTGGSVSTLTIQRTQQEDSAVYLCASSLQGTAYEQYFGPGTRLTVT.